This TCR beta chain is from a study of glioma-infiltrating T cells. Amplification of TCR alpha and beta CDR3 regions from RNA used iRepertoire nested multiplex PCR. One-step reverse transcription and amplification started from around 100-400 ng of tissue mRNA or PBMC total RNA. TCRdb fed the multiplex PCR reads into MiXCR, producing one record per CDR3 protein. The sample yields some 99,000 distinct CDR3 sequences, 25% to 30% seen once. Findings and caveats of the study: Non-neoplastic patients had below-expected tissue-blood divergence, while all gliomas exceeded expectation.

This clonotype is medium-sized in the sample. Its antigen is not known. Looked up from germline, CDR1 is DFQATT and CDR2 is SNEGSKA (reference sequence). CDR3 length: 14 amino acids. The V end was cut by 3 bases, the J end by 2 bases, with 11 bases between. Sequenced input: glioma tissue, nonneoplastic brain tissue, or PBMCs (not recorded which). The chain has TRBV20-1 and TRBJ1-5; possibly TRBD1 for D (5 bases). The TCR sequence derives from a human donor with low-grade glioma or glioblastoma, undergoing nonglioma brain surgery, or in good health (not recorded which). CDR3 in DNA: TGCAGTGCTAGGACGGGGCAAGGCAATCAGCCCCAGCATTTT. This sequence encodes CSARTGQGNQPQHF.